This is a list of T cell receptor beta chains from one sample in a study of chemoradiotherapy in HPV16-positive cancers. Sequencing was performed with immunoSEQ multiplex PCR; in TCRdb, only in-frame clones are kept and a portion is missing. The sample includes over 10,000 clones, 60% to 85% seen only once; the top ten take 1.3% to 1.5%. The material was obtained from a patient who underwent chemoradiotherapy. The receptors here all came from a human donor with HPV-associated anogenital cancer. Each CDR3 is given with its conserved first and last residue. D genes are given only for firm matches. Rows may omit the clone size; those that give it use once, few, many or a size class.

d_call clone_size j_call v_call cdr3_aa cdr3_nt
NA NA TRBJ1-5 TRBV7-9 CASSRSDAEGQPQHF TGTGCCAGCAGCCGGAGCGACGCGGAGGGACAGCCCCAGCATTTT
NA few TRBJ1-3 TRBV6-5 CASSYREPSGNTIYF TGTGCCAGCAGTTACAGGGAACCCTCTGGAAACACCATATATTTT
NA few TRBJ1-2 TRBV9 CASSGFREGSGYTF TGTGCCAGCAGCGGTTTCAGGGAGGGGAGTGGCTACACCTTC
NA NA TRBJ2-3 TRBV5-6 CASSLLRQGLTDTQYF TGTGCCAGCAGCCTGCTTAGGCAGGGGCTAACAGATACGCAGTATTTT
NA once TRBJ2-1 TRBV7-7 CASSLERGLSNEQFF TGTGCTAGCAGCTTAGAACGGGGGCTCAGCAATGAGCAGTTCTTC
NA NA TRBJ1-1 TRBV7-9 CASSHTGRTTEAFF TGTGCCAGCAGCCATACAGGGAGGACCACTGAAGCTTTCTTT
NA few TRBJ1-2 TRBV12-5 CASGPGGVTPYGYTF TGTGCTAGTGGCCCGGGTGGAGTAACCCCCTATGGCTACACCTTC
TRBD2 NA TRBJ2-2 TRBV7-2 CASSPPGLAGGAGELFF TGTGCCAGCAGCCCCCCGGGACTAGCGGGGGGGGCCGGGGAGCTGTTTTTT
NA NA TRBJ2-3 TRBV9 CASSGGIGDTQYF TGTGCCAGCAGCGGGGGGATTGGAGATACGCAGTATTTT
NA NA TRBJ1-6 TRBV5-4 CASNQRTERNSPLHF TGTGCCAGCAACCAAAGGACGGAAAGAAATTCACCCCTCCACTTT
NA NA TRBJ1-1 TRBV7-2 CASSLSVGRGTEAFF TGTGCCAGCAGCTTATCGGTGGGGCGGGGCACTGAAGCTTTCTTT
NA NA TRBJ1-2 TRBV7-2 CASSLATAMGEGGYTF TGTGCCAGCAGCTTAGCCACAGCAATGGGGGAGGGGGGCTACACCTTC
TRBD1 few TRBJ2-2 TRBV15 CATSSRTGYAGELFF TGTGCCACCAGCTCCCGGACAGGGTACGCCGGGGAGCTGTTTTTT
NA NA TRBJ1-1 TRBV7-8 CASSLREYTEAFF TGTGCCAGCAGCTTAAGAGAATACACTGAAGCTTTCTTT
NA few TRBJ1-2 TRBV30 CAWMEEVYGYTF TGTGCCTGGATGGAGGAAGTCTATGGCTACACCTTC
NA once TRBJ2-5 TRBV20-1 CSAWALETQYF TGCAGTGCGTGGGCCCTAGAGACCCAGTACTTC
TRBD1 NA TRBJ1-2 TRBV7-2 CASSFSPGQFYGYTF TGTGCCAGCAGCTTCAGTCCGGGACAGTTCTATGGCTACACCTTC
TRBD1 NA TRBJ1-1 TRBV11-3 CASSPRQGGNTEAFF TGTGCCAGCAGCCCTAGACAGGGGGGGAACACTGAAGCTTTCTTT
TRBD1 NA TRBJ1-6 TRBV5-1 CASSLTGENSPLHF TGCGCCAGCAGCTTGACAGGGGAAAATTCACCCCTCCACTTT
NA NA TRBJ2-7 TRBV11-2 CASSFPLQASSSYEQYF TGTGCCAGCAGCTTTCCCTTACAGGCTTCTTCCTCCTACGAGCAGTACTTC
NA NA TRBJ1-2 TRBV15 CATSSGRTAYGYTF TGTGCCACCAGCAGCGGGCGGACGGCCTATGGCTACACCTTC
NA NA TRBJ2-1 TRBV18 CASSATRDNEQFF TGTGCCAGCTCAGCCACCAGGGACAATGAGCAGTTCTTC
NA NA TRBJ2-7 TRBV5-1 CASSLESAYSYEQYF TGCGCCAGCAGCTTAGAAAGCGCGTACTCCTACGAGCAGTACTTC
TRBD2 NA TRBJ2-3 TRBV7-2 CASTLTGTSADTQYF TGTGCCAGCACCCTCACCGGGACTAGCGCAGATACGCAGTATTTT
TRBD2 NA TRBJ2-1 TRBV11-1 CASSFSIGGGNNEQFF TGTGCCAGCAGCTTTAGTATTGGCGGGGGAAACAATGAGCAGTTCTTC
TRBD1 NA TRBJ2-3 TRBV6-1 CASSLDRNPTDTQYF TGTGCCAGCAGTTTGGACAGGAATCCAACAGATACGCAGTATTTT
TRBD2 NA TRBJ2-5 TRBV7-3 CASAGGPEETQYF TGTGCCAGCGCGGGGGGGCCAGAAGAGACCCAGTACTTC
TRBD1 NA TRBJ2-7 TRBV27 CASSLNPTGGRYEQYF TGTGCCAGCAGTTTAAACCCGACAGGGGGCCGGTACGAGCAGTACTTC
TRBD1 NA TRBJ2-7 TRBV6-1 CASSKQGYYEQYF TGTGCCAGCAGTAAACAGGGGTATTACGAGCAGTACTTC
TRBD1 NA TRBJ2-7 TRBV6-5 CASWSGQVGSVEQYF TGTGCCAGCTGGAGCGGACAGGTAGGATCCGTGGAGCAGTACTTC
NA once TRBJ2-2 TRBV7-9 CASSFRQGSTGELFF TGTGCCAGCAGCTTTAGGCAGGGGAGCACCGGGGAGCTGTTTTTT
NA NA TRBJ1-1 TRBV5-5 CASSPTGGITEAFF TGTGCCAGCAGCCCCACGGGAGGGATCACTGAAGCTTTCTTT